This T cell receptor (beta chain) appears in the sequencing data of a study of response to subunit inactivated influenza vaccine. This clonotype has more than one count but fewer than ten. CDR3 size: 15 residues. V was pared by 4 bases and J by 5 bases, with 17 bases between. The germline CDR1 and CDR2 sequences are MNHEY and SVGAGI. TCRdb independently ran MiXCR on the RT-PCR reads; one entry per CDR3 protein. The sample lists over 650,000 distinct CDR3 sequences, approximately 17% occurring once. This receptor was taken from a man aged 50 to 60 who received an inactivated influenza vaccine. Sequences were derived from PBMCs from blood, sampled 4 to 6 days after vaccination. V and J are TRBV6-5 and TRBJ1-1, with D unclear. The DNA for the CDR3 is TGTGCCAGCAGTTCGGAGGTACGGGTGGGTACTGAAGCTTTCTTT. Amino acid sequence: CASSSEVRVGTEAFF.